Here is one T cell receptor beta chain with its context. Its matching antigen is unknown. A much more abundant neighbour one base away suggests this may be a read error. Samples came from axillary lymph nodes draining the breast cancer. MiXCR was run by TCRdb on the multiplex PCR reads, yielding one entry per CDR3 protein. Here the sample spans 75,000 to 100,000 distinct CDR3 sequences, roughly a fifth being singletons. The data were taken from a study of breast tumors, draining lymph nodes, adjacent tissues. Study findings and constraints: Compared with lymph nodes, tumors were less diverse; compared with nontumor tissue, more.

This sequence originates from a female donor with breast cancer. Some clones in this sample may be carry-over from other donors' samples. Sequencing was performed on axillary lymph node tissue.

CDR3 amino acids: CASSTYEARQPRHF. The CDR3 DNA sequence: TGTGCCAGTAGCACCTATGAGGCAAGACAGCCCCGGCATTTT. This chain uses TRBV19 with TRBJ1-5, with D possibly being TRBD1 (5 bases). Germline values: CDR1 LNHDA, CDR2 SQIVND (reference sequence). This CDR3 has 14 residues.